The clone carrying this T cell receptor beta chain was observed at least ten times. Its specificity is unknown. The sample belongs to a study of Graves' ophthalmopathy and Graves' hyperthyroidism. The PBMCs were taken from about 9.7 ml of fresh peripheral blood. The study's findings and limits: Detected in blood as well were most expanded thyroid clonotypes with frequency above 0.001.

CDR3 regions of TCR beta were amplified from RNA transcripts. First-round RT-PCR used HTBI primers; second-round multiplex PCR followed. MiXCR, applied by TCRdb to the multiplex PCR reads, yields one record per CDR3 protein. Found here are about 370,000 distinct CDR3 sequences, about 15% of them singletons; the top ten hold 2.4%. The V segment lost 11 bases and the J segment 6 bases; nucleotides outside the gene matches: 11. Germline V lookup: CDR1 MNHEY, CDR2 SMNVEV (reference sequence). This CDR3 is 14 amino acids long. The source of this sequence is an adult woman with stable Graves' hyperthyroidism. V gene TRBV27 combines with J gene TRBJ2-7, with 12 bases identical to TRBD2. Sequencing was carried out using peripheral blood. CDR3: CASKKTSGSSEQYF. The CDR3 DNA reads TGTGCCTCGAAGAAGACTAGCGGGAGTTCCGAGCAGTACTTC.